This T cell receptor (beta chain) originates from a study of a mutant IDH1 vaccine in newly diagnosed glioma. Time point: week 35, safety follow-up. Doses comprised 300 ug of mutant IDH1 20-mer peptide each, plus topical imiquimod. Eight vaccinations went to patients in weeks 1, 3, 5, 7, 11, 15, 19, 23. Concerning this clone itself: What it binds is unknown.

The germline V gene has CDR1 SGHTA and CDR2 FQGNSA. Trimming pared 0 bases from V and 3 bases from J, leaving 9 bases between. The CDR3 runs to 15 residues. Assay used: immunoSEQ multiplex PCR; TCRdb lists only in-frame clones, some missing. Here the sample spans 45,000 or so clones, 81% being singletons. The source was PBMCs, collected from a glioma patient whose treatment included an IDH1 peptide vaccine. This clonotype originated in a woman in her 40s with glioma. Some clones in this sample may be carry-over from other donors' samples. The chain carries TRBV7-2 and TRBJ1-5, with D unresolved. In DNA, the CDR3 is TGTGCCAGCAGCTTAGCGGCAGGCCTCAATCAGCCCCAGCATTTT. Its protein is CASSLAAGLNQPQHF.